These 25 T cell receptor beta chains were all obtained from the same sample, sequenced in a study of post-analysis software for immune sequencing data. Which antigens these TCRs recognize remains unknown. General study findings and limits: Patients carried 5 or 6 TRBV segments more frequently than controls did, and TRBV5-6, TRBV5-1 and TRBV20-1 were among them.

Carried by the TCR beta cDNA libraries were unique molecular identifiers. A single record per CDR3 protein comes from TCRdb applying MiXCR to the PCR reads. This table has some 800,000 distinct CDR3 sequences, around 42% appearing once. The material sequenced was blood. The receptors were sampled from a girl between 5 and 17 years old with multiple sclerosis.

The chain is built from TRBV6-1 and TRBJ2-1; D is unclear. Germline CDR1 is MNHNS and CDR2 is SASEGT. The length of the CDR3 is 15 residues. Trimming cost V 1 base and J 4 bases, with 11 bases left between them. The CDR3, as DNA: TGTGCCAGCAGTGAAGATGACCCCCAGTACAATGAGCAGTTCTTC. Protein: CASSEDDPQYNEQFF.

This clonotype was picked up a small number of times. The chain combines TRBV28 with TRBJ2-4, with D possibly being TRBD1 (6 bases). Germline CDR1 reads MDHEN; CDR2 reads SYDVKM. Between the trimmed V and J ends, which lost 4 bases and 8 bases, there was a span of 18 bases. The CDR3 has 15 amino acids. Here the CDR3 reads CASSYEATGYDIQYF. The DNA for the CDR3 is TGTGCCAGCAGTTACGAGGCAACAGGGTACGACATTCAGTACTTC.

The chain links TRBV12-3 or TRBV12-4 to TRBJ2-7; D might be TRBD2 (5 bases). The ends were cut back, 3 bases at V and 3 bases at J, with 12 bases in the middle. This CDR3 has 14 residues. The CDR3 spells CASSFRGSYYEQYF. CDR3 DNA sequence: TGTGCCAGCAGTTTCCGCGGGTCATACTACGAGCAGTACTTC.

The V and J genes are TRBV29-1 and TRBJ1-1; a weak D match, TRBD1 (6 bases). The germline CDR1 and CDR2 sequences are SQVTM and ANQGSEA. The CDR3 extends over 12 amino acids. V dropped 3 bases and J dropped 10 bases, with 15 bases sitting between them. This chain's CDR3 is CSVEGGGPGAFF. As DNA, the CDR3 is TGCAGCGTTGAGGGCGGGGGGCCTGGAGCTTTCTTT.

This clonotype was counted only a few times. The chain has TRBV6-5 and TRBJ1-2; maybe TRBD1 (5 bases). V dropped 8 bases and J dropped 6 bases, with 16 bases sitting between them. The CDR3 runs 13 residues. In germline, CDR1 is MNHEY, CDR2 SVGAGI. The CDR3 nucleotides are TGTGCCAGCTGTGTTTCAGGGAAGAATGGCTACACCTTC. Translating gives CASCVSGKNGYTF.

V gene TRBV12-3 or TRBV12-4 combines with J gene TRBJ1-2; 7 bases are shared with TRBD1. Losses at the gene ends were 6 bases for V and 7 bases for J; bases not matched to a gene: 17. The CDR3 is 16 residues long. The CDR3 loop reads CASSPEPTGTRSGYTF. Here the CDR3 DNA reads TGTGCCAGCAGCCCCGAGCCGACAGGGACTCGATCTGGCTACACCTTC.

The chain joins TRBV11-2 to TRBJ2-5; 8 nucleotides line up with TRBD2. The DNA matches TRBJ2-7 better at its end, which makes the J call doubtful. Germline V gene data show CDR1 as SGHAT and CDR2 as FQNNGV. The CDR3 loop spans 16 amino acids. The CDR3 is CASSLDALAGTYEQYF. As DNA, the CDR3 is TGTGCCAGCAGCTTAGATGCCCTAGCGGGCACCTACGAGCAGTACTTC.

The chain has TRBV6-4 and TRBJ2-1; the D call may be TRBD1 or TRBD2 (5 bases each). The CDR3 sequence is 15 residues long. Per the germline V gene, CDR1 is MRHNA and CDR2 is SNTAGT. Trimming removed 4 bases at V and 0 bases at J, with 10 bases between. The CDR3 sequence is CASSVGTASYNEQFF. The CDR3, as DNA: TGTGCCAGCAGTGTGGGGACCGCCTCCTACAATGAGCAGTTCTTC.

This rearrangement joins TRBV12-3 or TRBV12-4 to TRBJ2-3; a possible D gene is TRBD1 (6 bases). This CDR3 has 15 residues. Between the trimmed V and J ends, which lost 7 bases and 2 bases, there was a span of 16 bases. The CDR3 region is CASTTGTTNTDTQYF. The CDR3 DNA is TGTGCCAGCACAACCGGGACAACGAACACAGATACGCAGTATTTT.

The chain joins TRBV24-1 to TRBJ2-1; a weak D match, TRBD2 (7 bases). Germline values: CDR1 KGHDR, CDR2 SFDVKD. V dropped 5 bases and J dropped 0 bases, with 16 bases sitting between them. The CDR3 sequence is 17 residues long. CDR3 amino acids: CATSAGRGAPSYNEQFF. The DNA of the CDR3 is TGTGCCACCAGTGCTGGTCGGGGGGCCCCCTCCTACAATGAGCAGTTCTTC.

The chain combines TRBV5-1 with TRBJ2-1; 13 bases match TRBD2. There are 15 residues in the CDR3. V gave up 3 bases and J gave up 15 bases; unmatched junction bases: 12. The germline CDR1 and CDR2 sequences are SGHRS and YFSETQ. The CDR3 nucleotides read TGCGCCAGCAGCTCCCTCGGGACTAGCGGGACAAGCGGGTTCTTC. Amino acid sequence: CASSSLGTSGTSGFF.

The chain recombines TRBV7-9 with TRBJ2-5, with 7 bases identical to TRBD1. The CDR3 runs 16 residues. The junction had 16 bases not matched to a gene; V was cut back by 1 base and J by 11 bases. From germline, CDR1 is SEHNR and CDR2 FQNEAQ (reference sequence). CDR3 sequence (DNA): TGTGCCAGCAGCTTAGGCCACAGAGACAGGGATTTGGAGCAGTACTTC. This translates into CASSLGHRDRDLEQYF.

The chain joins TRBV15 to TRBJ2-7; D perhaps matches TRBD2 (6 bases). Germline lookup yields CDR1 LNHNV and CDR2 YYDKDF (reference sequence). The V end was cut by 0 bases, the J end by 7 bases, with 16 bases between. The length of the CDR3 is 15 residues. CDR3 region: CATSREGGISEEQYF. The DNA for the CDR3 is TGTGCCACCAGCAGAGAGGGGGGAATCTCGGAAGAGCAGTACTTC.

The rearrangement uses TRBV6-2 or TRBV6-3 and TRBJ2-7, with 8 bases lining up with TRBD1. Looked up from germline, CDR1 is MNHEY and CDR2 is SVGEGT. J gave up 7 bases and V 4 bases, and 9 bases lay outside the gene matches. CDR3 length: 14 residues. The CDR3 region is CASSSNRGSGEQYF. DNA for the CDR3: TGTGCCAGCAGTTCCAACAGGGGGTCGGGTGAGCAGTACTTC.

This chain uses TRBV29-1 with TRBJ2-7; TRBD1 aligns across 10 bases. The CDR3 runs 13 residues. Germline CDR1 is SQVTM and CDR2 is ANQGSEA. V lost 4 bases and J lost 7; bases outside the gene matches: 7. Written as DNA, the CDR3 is TGCAGCGTTGGTGGGACAGGGGCCTGGGAGCAGTACTTC. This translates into CSVGGTGAWEQYF.

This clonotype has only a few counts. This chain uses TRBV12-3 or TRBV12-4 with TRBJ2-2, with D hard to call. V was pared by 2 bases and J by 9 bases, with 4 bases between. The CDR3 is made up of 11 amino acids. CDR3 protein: CASSLPWELFF. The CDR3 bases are TGTGCCAGCAGTTTACCCTGGGAGCTGTTTTTT.

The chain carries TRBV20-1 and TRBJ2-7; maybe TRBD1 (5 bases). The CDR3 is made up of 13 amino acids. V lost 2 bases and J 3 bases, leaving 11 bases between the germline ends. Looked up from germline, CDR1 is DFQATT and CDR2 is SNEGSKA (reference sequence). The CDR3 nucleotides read TGCAGTGCTAGAAGTGGGGCGTACTACGAGCAGTACTTC. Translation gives CSARSGAYYEQYF.

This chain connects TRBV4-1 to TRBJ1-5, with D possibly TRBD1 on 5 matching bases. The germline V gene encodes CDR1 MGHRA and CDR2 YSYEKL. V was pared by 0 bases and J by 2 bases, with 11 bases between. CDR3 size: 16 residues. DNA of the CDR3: TGCGCCAGCAGCCAAGAATCTGGGGCAGGCAATCAGCCCCAGCATTTT. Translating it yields CASSQESGAGNQPQHF.

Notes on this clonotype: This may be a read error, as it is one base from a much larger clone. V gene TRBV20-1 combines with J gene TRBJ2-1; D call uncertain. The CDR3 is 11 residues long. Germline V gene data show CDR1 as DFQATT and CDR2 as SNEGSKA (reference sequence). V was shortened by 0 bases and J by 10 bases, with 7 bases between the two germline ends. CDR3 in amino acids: CSAREGYEQFF. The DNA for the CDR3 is TGCAGTGCTAGAGAGGGGTACGAGCAGTTCTTC.

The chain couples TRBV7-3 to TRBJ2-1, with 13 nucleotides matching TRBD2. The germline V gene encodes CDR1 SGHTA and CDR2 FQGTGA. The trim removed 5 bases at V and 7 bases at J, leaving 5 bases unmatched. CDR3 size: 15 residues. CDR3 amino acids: CASSKGLAGMNEQFF. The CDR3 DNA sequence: TGTGCCAGCAGCAAGGGACTAGCGGGAATGAATGAGCAGTTCTTC.

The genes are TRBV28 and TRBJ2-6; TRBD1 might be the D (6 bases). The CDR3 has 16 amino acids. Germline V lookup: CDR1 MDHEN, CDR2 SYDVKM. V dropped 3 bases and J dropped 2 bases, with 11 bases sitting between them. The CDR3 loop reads CASSLLRDTGANVLTF. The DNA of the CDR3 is TGTGCCAGCAGTTTGTTACGGGACACTGGGGCCAACGTCCTGACTTTC. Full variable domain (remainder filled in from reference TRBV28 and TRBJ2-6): DVKVTQSSRYLVKRTGEKVFLECVQDMDHENMFWYRQDPGLGLRLIYFSYDVKMKEKGDIPEGYSVSREKKERFSLILESASTNQTSMYLCASSLLRDTGANVLTFGAGSRLTVL.

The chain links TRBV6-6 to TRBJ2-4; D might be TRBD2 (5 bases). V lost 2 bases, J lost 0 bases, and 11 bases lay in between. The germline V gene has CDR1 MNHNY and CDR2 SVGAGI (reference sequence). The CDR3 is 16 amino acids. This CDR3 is CASSYKGGLAKNIQYF. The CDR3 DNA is TGTGCCAGCAGTTACAAGGGCGGGCTAGCCAAAAACATTCAGTACTTC.

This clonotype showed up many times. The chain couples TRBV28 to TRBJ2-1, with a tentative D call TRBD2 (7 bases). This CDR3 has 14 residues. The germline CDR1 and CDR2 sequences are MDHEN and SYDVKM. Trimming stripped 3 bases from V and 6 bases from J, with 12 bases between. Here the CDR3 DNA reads TGTGCCAGCAGTTTGGTGGCGGGGGCCAATGAGCAGTTCTTC. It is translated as CASSLVAGANEQFF.

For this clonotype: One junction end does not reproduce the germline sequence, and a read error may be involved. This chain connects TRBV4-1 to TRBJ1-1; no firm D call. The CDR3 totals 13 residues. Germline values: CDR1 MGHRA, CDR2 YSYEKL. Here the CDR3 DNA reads TGCGCCAGGAGCCAAGAGAGGGAGACTGAAGCTTTCTTT. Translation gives CARSQERETEAFF.

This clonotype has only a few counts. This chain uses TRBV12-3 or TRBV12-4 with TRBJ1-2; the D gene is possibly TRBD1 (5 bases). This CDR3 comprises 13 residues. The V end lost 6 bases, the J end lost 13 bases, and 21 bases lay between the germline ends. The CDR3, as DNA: TGTGCCAGCAGCTGGGGGGAGACAAGTCCGGGCACCTTC. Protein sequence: CASSWGETSPGTF.